One and the same sample provided the 4 T cell receptor beta chains below, sequenced in a study of CD8 T cells in Susac syndrome. The RNA, about 0.45 to 1 ug, was put through reverse transcription using random hexamers. Each CDR3 protein gets one entry after TCRdb re-called the immunoSEQ multiplex PCR reads with MiXCR. Of some 400,000 distinct CDR3 sequences listed, more than 70% are singletons. The sequenced sample was CD8+ T cells from PBMCs. The receptors were gathered from a human donor with multiple sclerosis.

This chain links TRBV28 with TRBJ2-5; 7 nucleotides line up with TRBD1. CDR3 length: 16 amino acids. Germline CDR1 is MDHEN and CDR2 is SYDVKM. V lost 6 bases and J lost 4; bases outside the gene matches: 14. Here the CDR3 reads CASSPYYDRVGETQYF. The DNA for the CDR3 is TGTGCCAGCAGCCCCTACTATGACAGGGTAGGAGAGACCCAGTACTTC.

The chain is built from TRBV11-1 and TRBJ2-2, with TRBD2 matching 9 bases. With V trimmed by 5 bases and J by 0 bases, 10 bases remained unmatched. Germline loops: CDR1 SGHAT, CDR2 FQDESV (reference sequence). The CDR3 is 18 residues long. Here the CDR3 DNA reads TGTGCCAGCAGCCCATGGCGGGGGGGCCCGGCGAACACCGGGGAGCTGTTTTTT. This gives the protein CASSPWRGGPANTGELFF.

CDR3 protein: CASSDEAQGANNEQFF. CDR3 nucleotides: TGTGCCAGCAGTGACGAAGCACAGGGGGCTAACAATGAGCAGTTCTTC. The J gene is TRBJ2-1, the V gene TRBV6-4; 9 bases line up with TRBD1. The V gene end was trimmed by 2 bases and the J gene end by 5 bases; junction bases not matched to a gene: 7. The CDR3 covers 16 residues. The germline CDR1 and CDR2 sequences are MRHNA and SNTAGT.

The gene calls are TRBV27 and TRBJ2-1; no firm D call. The germline V gene has CDR1 MNHEY and CDR2 SMNVEV (reference sequence). V lost 5 bases and J lost 7, with 12 bases in between. This CDR3 is 13 amino acids long. The CDR3 reads CASSRPGHNEQFF. CDR3 DNA sequence: TGTGCCAGCAGTCGGCCCGGGCATAATGAGCAGTTCTTC.